This T cell receptor beta chain was obtained from a study of shared clonotypes between healthy human individuals. Points on this clone: The antigen is not known.

In the naive CD8 group, cells lacked CD45RO and were positively selected for CCR7, so terminally differentiated effector memory CD45RA+ cells were left out. The study's findings and limits: Richness estimates generally favored naive over memory subsets. Unshared clonotypes carried lower generation probabilities than those common to all four donors. Some naive CD4 clonotypes, roughly 4.5%, turned up in common across a handful of donors.

Produced via immunoSEQ multiplex PCR; TCRdb's table is partial and in-frame only. Among about 2 million clones listed, about 95% were seen once. The sequence was obtained from a man between 18 and 35 years old in good health. Sequenced: naive CD8+ T cells sorted from blood.

The CDR3 sequence is CASSPHLDRNQPQHF. DNA for the CDR3: TGTGCCAGCAGCCCCCACCTTGATCGCAATCAGCCCCAGCATTTT. V usage is TRBV7-8 and J usage is TRBJ1-5, with D hard to call. The CDR3 extends over 15 amino acids. The V end lost 5 bases, the J end lost 2 bases, and 13 bases lay between the germline ends. The V gene's germline CDR1 is SGHVS and CDR2 FQNEAQ.